The 5 T cell receptor beta chains below were found in one sample sequenced in a study of T-cell memory formation after mild COVID-19. TCRdb passed the 5' RACE reads through MiXCR, listing each CDR3 protein once. The sample records around 220,000 distinct CDR3 sequences, roughly 15% being singletons. Source material: PBMCs or a T cell subset sorted from them (not recorded which). The receptors come from a man between 18 and 35 years old who had mild COVID-19 (a few samples of this study predate the infection). Cell type and time point are not known.

The genes are TRBV20-1 and TRBJ2-2; 7 bases are a match to TRBD1. V lost 5 bases, J lost 5 bases, and 5 bases stayed unmatched. The CDR3 is 13 residues long. Germline loops: CDR1 DFQATT, CDR2 SNEGSKA (reference sequence). The CDR3 protein is CSARDRVTGELFF. CDR3 sequence (DNA): TGCAGTGCTCGTGACAGGGTAACCGGGGAGCTGTTTTTT.

Ten or more counts support this clonotype. The chain couples TRBV5-1 to TRBJ1-1; 9 bases agree with TRBD1. This CDR3 contains 14 residues. V shed 4 bases, J shed 6 bases, and the junction held 7 bases outside the gene matches. CDR1 and CDR2 from the germline V gene are SGHRS and YFSETQ. CDR3 sequence reads: CASSAQGAIAEAFF. CDR3 sequence (DNA): TGCGCCAGCAGCGCACAGGGGGCGATAGCTGAAGCTTTCTTT.

The chain carries TRBV7-9 and TRBJ2-5, with a tentative D call TRBD1 (6 bases). Trimming stripped 3 bases from V and 2 bases from J, with 13 bases between. The germline CDR1 and CDR2 sequences are SEHNR and FQNEAQ (reference sequence). CDR3 length equals 15 residues. As DNA, the CDR3 is TGTGCCAGCAGCTTCAGATTGACAGGACAAGAGACCCAGTACTTC. Its protein is CASSFRLTGQETQYF.

This chain connects TRBV7-2 to TRBJ1-1; 7 positions match TRBD1. The CDR3 length is 13 residues. Germline V lookup: CDR1 SGHTA, CDR2 FQGNSA. The V segment lost 5 bases and the J segment 8 bases; nucleotides outside the gene matches: 8. The CDR3 here is CASSPLRGREAFF. The CDR3 DNA follows: TGTGCCAGCAGCCCCTTGAGGGGGCGGGAAGCTTTCTTT. The full variable domain, its missing parts supplied by reference TRBV7-2 and TRBJ1-1, is GAGVSQSPSNKVTEKGKDVELRCDPISGHTALYWYRQSLGQGLEFLIYFQGNSAPDKSGLPSDRFSAERTGGSVSTLTIQRTQQEDSAVYLCASSPLRGREAFFGQGTRLTVV.

This clonotype was seen more than once but under ten times. V usage is TRBV7-2 and J usage is TRBJ1-2; unclear D gene. Germline assignment: CDR1 SGHTA and CDR2 FQGNSA. The V gene lost 5 bases and the J gene lost 2 bases, with 9 bases spanning the gap. The CDR3 contains 13 residues. The CDR3 sequence: CASSPGRNYGYTF. The CDR3 nucleotides are TGTGCCAGCAGCCCCGGACGCAACTATGGCTACACCTTC.